The clone carrying this TCR beta chain was counted a single time. Its target is not known. This CDR3 is also generated by other DNA sequences in the sample. CD8 cells classed as naive were CD45RO-negative and positively selected for CCR7, excluding terminally differentiated effector memory CD45RA+ cells. The assay was immunoSEQ multiplex PCR, and TCRdb's table has in-frame clones only and misses some. The sample holds more than 2 million clones, less than 95% seen once. The record originates from a study of shared clonotypes between healthy human individuals. Whole-study context: Sampling drew on donors who were a couple of women and a few men aged 18 to 49. The study's findings and limits: Of the naive CD4 clonotypes, about 5.4% were shared across several donors. Non-shared clonotypes were found to have lower generation probabilities than the clonotypes that were shared by all four of the sorted-subset donors.

Trimming left V 4 bases short and J 4 bases short, with 12 bases between. The germline V gene encodes CDR1 SGHDT and CDR2 YYEEEE. The CDR3 covers 14 residues. The receptor comes from a man between 18 and 35 years old in good health. Sequencing input: naive CD8+ T cells sorted from blood. V usage is TRBV5-6 and J usage is TRBJ1-5; possibly TRBD1 for D (5 bases). CDR3 nucleotides: TGTGCCAGCAGCCTGTGGGGGGGGAATCAGCCCCAGCATTTT. Its protein is CASSLWGGNQPQHF.